This is a list of T cell receptor beta chains from one sample in a study of blood T cells in healthy people across ages. From the 5' RACE reads, TCRdb called clonotypes with MiXCR, one entry per CDR3 protein. The data hold approximately 730,000 distinct CDR3 sequences, with roughly 50% observed a single time. The specimen sequenced was blood. The source is a man older than 75 in good health. CDR3s include the opening cysteine and the closing phenylalanine or tryptophan. Fields, in order: J gene, clone size, D gene, V gene, CDR3 protein, CDR3 DNA. A D gene is named only where the DNA matches it firmly. Size tells how often a clone was seen (once, few, many) or the class of an expanded clone, and some rows leave it out.

j_gene: TRBJ2-1
abundance: NA
d_gene: TRBD1
v_gene: TRBV10-3
CDR3aa: CAISGDLGPKEGGLYNEQFF
CDR3nt: TGTGCCATCAGTGGCGACTTGGGCCCAAAGGAAGGGGGCCTCTACAATGAGCAGTTCTTC

j_gene: TRBJ2-7
abundance: few
d_gene: NA
v_gene: TRBV27
CDR3aa: CASSLLGRGHEQYF
CDR3nt: TGTGCCAGCAGTTTATTAGGCAGGGGCCACGAGCAGTACTTC

j_gene: TRBJ2-1
abundance: NA
d_gene: NA
v_gene: TRBV7-2
CDR3aa: CASSLRRESYNEQFF
CDR3nt: TGTGCCAGCAGCTTAAGGCGGGAATCCTACAATGAGCAGTTCTTC

j_gene: TRBJ2-7
abundance: NA
d_gene: NA
v_gene: TRBV5-5
CDR3aa: CASSLEPTAIHEQYF
CDR3nt: TGTGCCAGCAGCTTGGAACCAACCGCCATCCACGAGCAGTACTTC

j_gene: TRBJ2-7
abundance: few
d_gene: NA
v_gene: TRBV20-1
CDR3aa: CSARDSRRSYEQYF
CDR3nt: TGCAGTGCTAGAGATTCCCGGAGATCCTACGAGCAGTACTTC

j_gene: TRBJ2-1
abundance: NA
d_gene: NA
v_gene: TRBV12-3/TRBV12-4
CDR3aa: CASSWGPTHEQFF
CDR3nt: TGTGCCAGCAGTTGGGGCCCCACGCATGAGCAGTTCTTC

j_gene: TRBJ2-1
abundance: NA
d_gene: NA
v_gene: TRBV24-1
CDR3aa: CATSELSGGYNEQFF
CDR3nt: TGTGCCACCAGTGAGCTTAGCGGCGGATACAATGAGCAGTTCTTC

j_gene: TRBJ2-1
abundance: few
d_gene: TRBD2
v_gene: TRBV10-3
CDR3aa: CAINPGSGSGHEQFF
CDR3nt: TGTGCCATCAACCCTGGGAGCGGGAGTGGGCATGAGCAGTTCTTC

j_gene: TRBJ1-5
abundance: many
d_gene: NA
v_gene: TRBV12-3/TRBV12-4
CDR3aa: CASSLSGGSNQPQHF
CDR3nt: TGTGCCAGCAGTTTAAGTGGAGGATCCAATCAGCCCCAGCATTTT

j_gene: TRBJ2-5
abundance: NA
d_gene: TRBD2
v_gene: TRBV29-1
CDR3aa: CSVKTSGTETQYF
CDR3nt: TGCAGCGTTAAGACTAGCGGGACGGAGACCCAGTACTTC

j_gene: TRBJ2-3
abundance: NA
d_gene: NA
v_gene: TRBV29-1
CDR3aa: CSVERQGGRDRYAYF
CDR3nt: TGCAGCGTTGAGCGACAGGGTGGGAGGGACAGATACGCGTATTTT